These T cell receptor beta chains were read from a single sample in a study of blood T cell repertoires in COVID-19. The table came from immunoSEQ multiplex PCR; TCRdb's copy has only in-frame clones and leaves some out. The profile shows roughly 110,000 clones, more than 75% of them singletons. The sequenced material came from peripheral blood. The source of these receptors is a man in his forties with acute or convalescent COVID-19. Both conserved end residues are part of each CDR3. D genes are given only for firm matches. Some rows have no size entry. The others give once, few or many, or a class for an expanded clone.

TRBJ1-1 | - | - | TRBV6-1 | CASSEGLTEAFF | TGTGCCAGCAGTGAGGGGCTCACTGAAGCTTTCTTT
TRBJ2-5 | - | TRBD2 | TRBV4-1 | CASSQVLRGGQETQYF | TGCGCCAGCAGCCAAGTGCTGCGGGGGGGACAAGAGACCCAGTACTTC
TRBJ1-1 | - | TRBD1 | TRBV30 | CAWSRDRNTEAFF | TGTGCCTGGAGCCGGGACAGGAACACTGAAGCTTTCTTT
TRBJ2-3 | - | - | TRBV9 | CASRDVGADTQYF | TGTGCCAGCAGAGACGTAGGGGCAGATACGCAGTATTTT
TRBJ1-2 | - | - | TRBV6-5 | CASRPTGTTYGYTF | TGTGCCAGCAGGCCCACCGGGACAACCTATGGCTACACCTTC
TRBJ2-1 | once | - | TRBV27 | CASSPTDGWLNEQFF | TGTGCCAGCAGCCCTACTGATGGTTGGTTGAATGAGCAGTTCTTC
TRBJ2-2 | - | - | TRBV19 | CASSMTDWGGELFF | TGTGCCAGTAGTATGACAGACTGGGGCGGGGAGCTGTTTTTT
TRBJ1-1 | - | TRBD1 | TRBV5-1 | CASSLVGRGVTEAFF | TGCGCCAGCAGCTTGGTGGGCAGGGGGGTCACTGAAGCTTTCTTT
TRBJ2-3 | once | - | TRBV5-4 | CASSSGDTGTDTQYF | TGTGCCAGCAGCTCAGGGGACACAGGCACAGATACGCAGTATTTT
TRBJ2-7 | - | - | TRBV9 | CASSGVGAGEQYF | TGTGCCAGCAGCGGAGTCGGTGCAGGGGAGCAGTACTTC
TRBJ2-1 | - | - | TRBV5-8 | CASSLRGGASNEQFF | TGTGCCAGCAGCTTGAGGGGGGGGGCCAGCAATGAGCAGTTCTTC
TRBJ2-3 | few | - | TRBV5-1 | CASSLAGGTDTQYF | TGCGCCAGCAGCTTGGCGGGGGGCACAGATACGCAGTATTTT
TRBJ2-7 | - | TRBD1 | TRBV3-1/TRBV3-2 | CASSQGHTGGYEQYF | TGTGCCAGCAGCCAAGGTCACACAGGGGGATACGAGCAGTACTTC
TRBJ2-2 | few | TRBD2 | TRBV27 | CASSLKGLAGELFF | TGTGCCAGCAGTTTAAAGGGACTAGCGGGGGAGCTGTTTTTT
TRBJ1-4 | - | TRBD1 | TRBV5-6 | CASSIQGVTNEKLFF | TGTGCCAGCAGCATACAGGGGGTGACTAATGAAAAACTGTTTTTT
TRBJ1-2 | few | - | TRBV5-5 | CASSLVAGAYYGYTF | TGTGCCAGCAGCTTGGTGGCGGGGGCGTACTATGGCTACACCTTC
TRBJ1-4 | - | - | TRBV2 | CASGQGREKLFF | TGTGCCAGCGGTCAGGGGCGCGAAAAACTGTTTTTT
TRBJ2-2 | once | - | TRBV7-3 | CASSLGGGAGELFF | TGTGCCAGCAGCTTAGGAGGTGGGGCCGGGGAGCTGTTTTTT
TRBJ1-1 | - | - | TRBV12-3/TRBV12-4 | CAVTGKNTEAFF | TGTGCCGTCACAGGAAAAAACACTGAAGCTTTCTTT
TRBJ2-1 | - | - | TRBV20-1 | CSALTDNEQFF | TGCAGTGCGCTCACGGACAATGAGCAGTTCTTC
TRBJ1-2 | - | TRBD1 | TRBV7-9 | CASSLIPQGLNYGYTF | TGTGCCAGCAGCTTAATCCCACAGGGGCTTAACTATGGCTACACCTTC
TRBJ2-2 | - | TRBD1 | TRBV27 | CASSPPPGQGKTGELFF | TGTGCCAGCAGTCCTCCCCCGGGACAGGGAAAGACCGGGGAGCTGTTTTTT
TRBJ1-6 | - | - | TRBV29-1 | CSGTQGLGSPLHF | TGCAGCGGCACACAGGGTTTGGGTTCACCCCTCCACTTT
TRBJ2-7 | once | - | TRBV5-6 | CASSVYGGSSYEQYF | TGTGCCAGCAGCGTATACGGGGGAAGCTCCTACGAGCAGTACTTC
TRBJ1-2 | - | TRBD1 | TRBV6-4 | CASRGQGVSGYTF | TGTGCCAGCAGGGGACAGGGAGTAAGTGGCTACACCTTC
TRBJ2-5 | - | TRBD2 | TRBV5-4 | CASSERGGQETQYF | TGTGCCAGCTCAGAACGGGGGGGTCAAGAGACCCAGTACTTC
TRBJ2-3 | - | TRBD1 | TRBV24-1 | CATSSWDRAVSSTDTQYF | TGTGCCACCTCCTCTTGGGACAGGGCAGTTTCTAGCACAGATACGCAGTATTTT
TRBJ1-2 | few | TRBD1 | TRBV24-1 | CATSDVDLGTGGYGYTF | TGTGCCACCAGTGATGTCGACCTGGGGACAGGGGGCTATGGCTACACCTTC
TRBJ1-4 | - | - | TRBV4-1 | CASSRIQGRSNEKLFF | TGCGCCAGCAGCCGGATACAGGGTAGGTCTAATGAAAAACTGTTTTTT
TRBJ1-5 | - | TRBD1 | TRBV2 | CASRGQSNQPQHF | TGTGCCAGCAGGGGACAGTCCAATCAGCCCCAGCATTTT
TRBJ1-5 | - | - | TRBV7-9 | CASSPDWGQPPQHF | TGTGCCAGCAGCCCTGACTGGGGGCAACCTCCCCAGCATTTT
TRBJ2-3 | - | TRBD2 | TRBV7-2 | CASSFSGGAYTDTQYF | TGTGCCAGCAGCTTTAGCGGGGGGGCCTACACAGATACGCAGTATTTT
TRBJ1-4 | - | - | TRBV25-1 | CASSEYGGLEEKLFF | TGTGCCAGCAGTGAGTATGGAGGTCTCGAGGAAAAACTGTTTTTT
TRBJ2-7 | - | TRBD1 | TRBV29-1 | CSVEDRGGAAYEQYF | TGCAGCGTTGAAGATCGAGGGGGCGCCGCCTACGAGCAGTACTTC
TRBJ1-5 | - | - | TRBV14 | CASSQNKEFIRGVNQPQHF | TGTGCCAGCAGCCAAAACAAAGAATTCATCCGGGGAGTCAATCAGCCCCAGCATTTT
TRBJ2-6 | - | - | TRBV6-2/TRBV6-3 | CASSSTSGANVLTF | TGTGCCAGCAGCAGCACCTCTGGGGCCAACGTCCTGACTTTC
TRBJ2-7 | - | TRBD1 | TRBV15 | CATSTDTGGIINEQYF | TGTGCCACCAGCACCGATACAGGGGGCATTATCAACGAGCAGTACTTC
TRBJ1-1 | few | - | TRBV12-3/TRBV12-4 | CASGQGTRGIFF | TGTGCCAGCGGACAAGGGACAAGGGGAATTTTTTTT
TRBJ1-2 | - | - | TRBV3-1/TRBV3-2 | CASSPKPLDSWGYTF | TGTGCCAGCAGCCCCAAGCCCCTGGACAGCTGGGGCTACACCTTC
TRBJ1-6 | few | - | TRBV6-2/TRBV6-3 | CASSVDPDGVRSPLHF | TGTGCCAGCAGTGTAGACCCGGACGGGGTTCGTTCACCCCTCCACTTT
TRBJ2-7 | few | - | TRBV7-2 | CASSFLTPWEQYF | TGTGCCAGCAGCTTCCTAACCCCTTGGGAGCAGTACTTC
TRBJ2-2 | - | - | TRBV24-1 | CATSDSRGNTGELFF | TGTGCCACCAGTGATTCCAGGGGGAACACCGGGGAGCTGTTTTTT
TRBJ2-3 | - | TRBD2 | TRBV27 | CASSLNRPGLAGDTQYF | TGTGCCAGCAGTCTAAATAGACCGGGACTAGCAGGCGATACGCAGTATTTT
TRBJ1-2 | - | - | TRBV7-2 | CASSLGVTVGGYTF | TGTGCCAGCAGCTTAGGGGTTACAGTTGGGGGCTACACCTTC
TRBJ2-7 | - | TRBD1 | TRBV4-1 | CASSPGQTYEQYF | TGCGCCAGCAGCCCGGGACAGACCTACGAGCAGTACTTC
TRBJ1-3 | - | - | TRBV4-1 | CASSQDPRPSGNTIYF | TGCGCCAGCAGCCAAGACCCCAGGCCCTCTGGAAACACCATATATTTT
TRBJ1-1 | once | TRBD1 | TRBV30 | CAWSRDRNTEAFF | TGTGCCTGGTCCAGGGACAGGAACACTGAAGCTTTCTTT
TRBJ1-6 | - | - | TRBV5-1 | CASSPYQGTNSPLHF | TGCGCCAGCAGCCCGTACCAGGGAACTAATTCACCCCTCCACTTT
TRBJ2-1 | - | TRBD2 | TRBV5-4 | CASSLGTNSYNEQFF | TGTGCCAGCAGCCTCGGGACTAACTCCTACAATGAGCAGTTCTTC
TRBJ1-2 | - | - | TRBV30 | CAWSVPGVEGYTF | TGTGCCTGGAGTGTACCAGGGGTCGAGGGCTACACCTTC
TRBJ1-1 | - | TRBD1 | TRBV3-1/TRBV3-2 | CASSPTRDRVFPEAFF | TGTGCCAGCAGCCCAACACGGGACAGGGTATTTCCTGAAGCTTTCTTT
TRBJ2-7 | - | - | TRBV30 | CAWSGGTPNYEQYF | TGTGCCTGGAGTGGTGGGACACCCAACTACGAGCAGTACTTC
TRBJ2-3 | - | - | TRBV27 | CASTLRGKTDTQYF | TGTGCCAGCACCTTACGGGGGAAAACAGATACGCAGTATTTT
TRBJ1-1 | once | - | TRBV7-8 | CASSLPRRGVNTEAFF | TGTGCCAGCAGCTTACCCCGGCGGGGTGTGAACACTGAAGCTTTCTTT